The 17 T cell receptor beta chains reported below all come from one sample, sequenced in a study of T cells after yellow fever vaccination. MiXCR, applied by TCRdb to the 5' RACE reads, yields one record per CDR3 protein. In the table there are 500,000 to 650,000 distinct CDR3 sequences, around 17% of which are singletons. This sample comprised PBMCs, obtained 4 to 5 days after the first yellow fever vaccination. These receptors were taken from a man aged 18 to 30 who received the YFV17D yellow fever vaccine.

Only a few counts were recorded for this clonotype. The CDR3 bases are TGTGCCTGGAGTGAGGTCCACACGGATTCACCCCTCCACTTT. Its translation is CAWSEVHTDSPLHF. The rearrangement uses TRBV30 and TRBJ1-6; no definite D call. Trimming left V 1 base short and J 8 bases short, with 12 bases between. There are 14 residues in the CDR3. Germline-derived CDR1 and CDR2 are GTSNPN and SVGIG (reference sequence).

The V call is TRBV7-9, the J call TRBJ2-5, with D perhaps matching TRBD2 (5 bases). Per germline, CDR1 SEHNR and CDR2 FQNEAQ (reference sequence). This CDR3 is built from 14 residues. The germline V and J ends were trimmed by 3 bases and 1 base, with 9 bases remaining between them. CDR3 region: CASSFRAVQETQYF. The CDR3 nucleotides read TGTGCCAGCAGCTTTCGAGCGGTCCAAGAGACCCAGTACTTC.

This clonotype was counted between two and nine times. A read error may account for a junction end that differs from germline. V is TRBV3-1 and J is TRBJ2-1; perhaps TRBD2 as D (5 bases). The CDR3 has 14 amino acids. Germline V gene data show CDR1 as LGHDT and CDR2 as YNNKEL (reference sequence). The CDR3 DNA follows: TGTGCCAGCAGCCAAGATATCGATGGGAGACACTGGCTCTTC. It specifies CASSQDIDGRHWLF.

In this sample, this clonotype turned up a few times. The chain is built from TRBV12-3 or TRBV12-4 and TRBJ2-3; D unresolved. The length of the CDR3 is 11 residues. The V end was cut by 7 bases, the J end by 2 bases, with 4 bases between. CDR3 sequence: CASMNTDTQYF. The CDR3 coding sequence is TGTGCCAGCATGAACACAGATACGCAGTATTTT.

The rearrangement links TRBV6-5 to TRBJ1-5; D unresolved. V was trimmed by 0 bases and J by 7 bases, leaving 13 bases between them. The CDR3 is 15 residues long. Germline V gene lookup returns CDR1 MNHEY and CDR2 SVGAGI. The CDR3 region has the DNA TGTGCCAGCAGTTACTCGGCAGGACGTCAGCAGCCCCAGCATTTT. It encodes CASSYSAGRQQPQHF.

The chain combines TRBV27 with TRBJ2-3; maybe TRBD2 (6 bases). Germline values: CDR1 MNHEY, CDR2 SMNVEV (reference sequence). V shed 4 bases and J shed 5 bases, with 13 bases lying between them. The CDR3 is made up of 14 amino acids. The CDR3 protein is CASSSWPGGDTQYF. The CDR3 DNA follows: TGTGCCAGCAGTTCATGGCCCGGGGGAGATACGCAGTATTTT.

The rearrangement uses TRBV19 and TRBJ2-5, with D tentatively TRBD1 (5 bases). Germline V gene sequence: CDR1 LNHDA, CDR2 SQIVND (reference sequence). The germline V and J ends were trimmed by 5 bases and 5 bases, with 18 bases remaining between them. The CDR3 contains 15 residues. In nucleotides, the CDR3 is TGTGCCAGTAGTTCCCAGGGTGTAATAACGGAGACCCAGTACTTC. Translating gives CASSSQGVITETQYF.

The V gene is TRBV9, the J gene TRBJ2-1; 8 nucleotides align to TRBD2. Germline CDR1 reads SGDLS; CDR2 reads YYNGEE. The CDR3 consists of 21 residues. The J segment lost 7 bases and the V segment lost 2 bases, leaving 26 bases of the junction unmatched. The CDR3 DNA reads as TGTGCCAGCAGCGTGGGACCCATGGGCGGGGGGCCGACGCGTCAGATGAATGAGCAGTTCTTC. Amino acid sequence: CASSVGPMGGGPTRQMNEQFF.

The sample holds many counts of this clonotype. V usage is TRBV7-2 and J usage is TRBJ1-4; D not certain. The V gene's germline CDR1 is SGHTA and CDR2 FQGNSA. This CDR3 spans 15 amino acids. The ends were cut back, 5 bases at V and 0 bases at J, with 10 bases in the middle. DNA for the CDR3: TGTGCCAGCAGCGGATACGGATCAACTAATGAAAAACTGTTTTTT. It is translated as CASSGYGSTNEKLFF. The complete variable domain, with remaining parts taken from reference TRBV7-2 and TRBJ1-4, reads GAGVSQSPSNKVTEKGKDVELRCDPISGHTALYWYRQSLGQGLEFLIYFQGNSAPDKSGLPSDRFSAERTGGSVSTLTIQRTQQEDSAVYLCASSGYGSTNEKLFFGSGTQLSVL.

The chain combines TRBV6-2 or TRBV6-3 with TRBJ1-5; D uncertain. From germline, CDR1 is MNHEY and CDR2 SVGEGT. This CDR3 contains 17 residues. V dropped 2 bases and J dropped 3 bases, with 17 bases sitting between them. The CDR3 sequence is CASSYANFGYFNQPQHF. The DNA of the CDR3 is TGTGCCAGCAGTTACGCAAACTTCGGCTACTTCAATCAGCCCCAGCATTTT.

V usage is TRBV7-2 and J usage is TRBJ2-4; TRBD1 matches 8 bases. Looked up from germline, CDR1 is SGHTA and CDR2 is FQGNSA. Trimming at V came to 1 base and at J to 8 bases, leaving 7 bases not matched to a gene. There are 15 residues in the CDR3. The CDR3 nucleotides are TGTGCCAGCAGCTTAGTGAGAGACAGGGGTTACATTCAGTACTTC. This encodes CASSLVRDRGYIQYF.

The CDR3 coding sequence is TGTGCCAGCAGTTTATCGCGAGACCTTAACACTGAAGCTTTCTTT. Amino acid sequence: CASSLSRDLNTEAFF. The genes are TRBV27 and TRBJ1-1; unclear D gene. Germline V gene lookup returns CDR1 MNHEY and CDR2 SMNVEV (reference sequence). There are 15 residues in the CDR3. V was cut by 0 bases and J by 2 bases, with 10 bases left in between.

This clonotype was observed a single time. The CDR3 here is CASSFQRVYEQYF. Here the CDR3 DNA reads TGTGCCAGCAGCTTCCAGAGGGTATACGAGCAGTACTTC. The chain couples TRBV7-9 to TRBJ2-7, with D tentatively TRBD2 (5 bases). Germline CDR1 is SEHNR and CDR2 is FQNEAQ (reference sequence). The V end was cut by 3 bases, the J end by 4 bases, with 10 bases between. The CDR3 is 13 residues long.

The CDR3 is CASSDPVAGPTWGYTF. CDR3 DNA sequence: TGTGCCAGCAGTGACCCCGTGGCCGGGCCGACCTGGGGCTACACCTTC. The genes are TRBV2 and TRBJ1-2; D unclear. The germline CDR1 and CDR2 sequences are SNHLY and FYNNEI. The V end lost 3 bases, the J end lost 8 bases, and 22 bases lay between the germline ends. The CDR3 length is 16 residues.

V usage is TRBV10-3 and J usage is TRBJ1-5; TRBD1 is a possible D gene (5 bases). Trimming stripped 10 bases from V and 0 bases from J, with 22 bases between. CDR3 length: 17 residues. Germline lookup yields CDR1 ENHRY and CDR2 SYGVKD. CDR3 DNA sequence: TGTGCCACCAACCTAGGGGCTCGGGGGTATAGCAATCAGCCCCAGCATTTT. Protein: CATNLGARGYSNQPQHF.

The table lists this clonotype with many counts. The chain has TRBV20-1 and TRBJ2-1, with TRBD1 matching 9 bases. V lost 6 bases, J lost 7 bases, and 10 bases stayed unmatched. This CDR3 has 14 amino acids. CDR1 and CDR2 (germline): DFQATT, SNEGSKA (reference sequence). The CDR3 region is CSADRDRVYNEQFF. DNA for the CDR3: TGCAGTGCCGACCGGGACAGGGTCTATAATGAGCAGTTCTTC.

The gene calls are TRBV6-2 or TRBV6-3 and TRBJ1-5; D uncertain. Germline V CDR1 and CDR2: MNHEY, SVGEGT. Trimming removed 7 bases from V and 7 bases from J, with 14 bases in between. This CDR3 is 13 amino acids long. CDR3: CASNNKIGQPQHF. CDR3 sequence (DNA): TGTGCCAGCAACAACAAGATCGGACAGCCCCAGCATTTT.